The rows below give T cell receptor beta chains drawn from one sample of a study of OX40 agonist ivuxolimab in advanced cancers. Measured with immunoSEQ multiplex PCR; TCRdb has only the in-frame clones, and not every one. The sample has some 19,000 clones, around two thirds seen once. The sample was CD4+ or CD8+ T cells sorted from blood, taken in a trial of the OX40 agonist ivuxolimab. These receptors were collected from an adult with an advanced solid tumor such as melanoma, head and neck, liver or kidney cancer. Each CDR3 is given with its conserved first and last residue. D genes are given only for firm matches. Where a row states a size, it is once, few, many or the class of an expanded clone; other rows omit it.

>TRBV27|.|.|TRBJ1-5
TGTGCCAGCAGGTGGGCAGGGAACAATCAGCCCCAGCATTTT
CASRWAGNNQPQHF
>TRBV12-5|.|.|TRBJ2-6
TGTGCTAGTGGTGACATAGGTGCAGGACAAAGTCGGGCCAACGTCCTGACTTTC
CASGDIGAGQSRANVLTF
>TRBV20-1|.|.|TRBJ2-5
TGCAGTGCTAGGCTGGAGGAGACCCAGTACTTC
CSARLEETQYF
>TRBV5-4|.|.|TRBJ2-5
TGTGCCAGCAGCTTGCGTCAGTTCCAAGAGACCCAGTACTTC
CASSLRQFQETQYF
>TRBV15|once|TRBD1|TRBJ2-4
TGTGCCACCAGCATGGCAGGGGGCTTGGCCAAAAACATTCAGTACTTC
CATSMAGGLAKNIQYF
>TRBV19|.|.|TRBJ2-7
TGTGCCAGCAGTGCGGGGGCCGCCTACGAGCAGTACTTC
CASSAGAAYEQYF
>TRBV19|few|TRBD1|TRBJ2-1
TGTGCCAGTAGTATACGACAGGGGCCCCTCAATGAGCAGTTCTTC
CASSIRQGPLNEQFF
>TRBV11-1|.|TRBD2|TRBJ2-7
TGTGCCAGCAGCCTGGGACTAGCGGAGGAGCAGTACTTC
CASSLGLAEEQYF
>TRBV6-6|.|.|TRBJ2-7
TGTGCCAGCAGTTACTCGGCCGGGAGCTCCTACGAGCAGTACTTC
CASSYSAGSSYEQYF
>TRBV27|.|TRBD1|TRBJ1-1
TGTGCCAGCAGTACGACAGGGCCGGAGTATAGTGAAGCTTTCTTT
CASSTTGPEYSEAFF
>TRBV4-2|.|.|TRBJ2-2
TGTGCCAGCAGCCATGAACAGGGTTACACCGGGGAGCTGTTTTTT
CASSHEQGYTGELFF
>TRBV9|.|TRBD2|TRBJ2-2
TGTGCCAGCACCGTGGGGGGAGGGGCCACCGGGGAGCTGTTTTTT
CASTVGGGATGELFF
>TRBV19|.|.|TRBJ1-2
TGTGCCAGTAGTTCGCGACAGACCTATAACTATGGCTACACCTTC
CASSSRQTYNYGYTF